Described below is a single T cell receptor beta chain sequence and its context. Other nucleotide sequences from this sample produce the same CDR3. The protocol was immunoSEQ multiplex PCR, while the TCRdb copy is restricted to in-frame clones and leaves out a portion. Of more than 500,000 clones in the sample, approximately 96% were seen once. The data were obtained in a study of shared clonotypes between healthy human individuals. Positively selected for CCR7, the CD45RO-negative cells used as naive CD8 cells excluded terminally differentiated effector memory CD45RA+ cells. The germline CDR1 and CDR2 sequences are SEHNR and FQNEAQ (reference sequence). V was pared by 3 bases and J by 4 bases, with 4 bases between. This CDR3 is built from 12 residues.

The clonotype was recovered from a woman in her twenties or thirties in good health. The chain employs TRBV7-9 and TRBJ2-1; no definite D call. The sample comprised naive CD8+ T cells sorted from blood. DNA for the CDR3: TGTGCCAGCAGCTTGGGTTACAATGAGCAGTTCTTC. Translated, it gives CASSLGYNEQFF.